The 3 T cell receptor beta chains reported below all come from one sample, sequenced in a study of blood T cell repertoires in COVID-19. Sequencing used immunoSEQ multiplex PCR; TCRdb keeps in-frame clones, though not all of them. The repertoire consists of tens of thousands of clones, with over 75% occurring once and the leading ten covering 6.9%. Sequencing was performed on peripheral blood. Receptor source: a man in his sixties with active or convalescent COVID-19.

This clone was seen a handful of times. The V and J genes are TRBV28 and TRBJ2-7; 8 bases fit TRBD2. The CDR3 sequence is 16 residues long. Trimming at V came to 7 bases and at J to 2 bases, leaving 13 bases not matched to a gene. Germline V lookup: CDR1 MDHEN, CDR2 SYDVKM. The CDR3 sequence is CASTPGGVGLPYEQYF. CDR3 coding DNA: TGTGCCAGCACCCCCGGGGGGGTGGGCCTCCCCTACGAGCAGTACTTC.

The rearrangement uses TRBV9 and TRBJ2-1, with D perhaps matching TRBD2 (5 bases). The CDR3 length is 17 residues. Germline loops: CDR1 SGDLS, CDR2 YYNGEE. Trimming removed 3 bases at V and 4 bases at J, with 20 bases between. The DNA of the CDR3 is TGTGCCAGCAGCGCACGAGGGAGCTCCACCCAATACAATGAGCAGTTCTTC. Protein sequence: CASSARGSSTQYNEQFF.

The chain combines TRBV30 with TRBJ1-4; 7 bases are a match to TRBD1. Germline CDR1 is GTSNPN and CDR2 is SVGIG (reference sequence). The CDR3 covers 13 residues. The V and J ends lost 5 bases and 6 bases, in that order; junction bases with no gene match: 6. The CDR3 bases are TGTGCCTGGCGACAGGGCGCGTATGAAAAACTGTTTTTT. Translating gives CAWRQGAYEKLFF.